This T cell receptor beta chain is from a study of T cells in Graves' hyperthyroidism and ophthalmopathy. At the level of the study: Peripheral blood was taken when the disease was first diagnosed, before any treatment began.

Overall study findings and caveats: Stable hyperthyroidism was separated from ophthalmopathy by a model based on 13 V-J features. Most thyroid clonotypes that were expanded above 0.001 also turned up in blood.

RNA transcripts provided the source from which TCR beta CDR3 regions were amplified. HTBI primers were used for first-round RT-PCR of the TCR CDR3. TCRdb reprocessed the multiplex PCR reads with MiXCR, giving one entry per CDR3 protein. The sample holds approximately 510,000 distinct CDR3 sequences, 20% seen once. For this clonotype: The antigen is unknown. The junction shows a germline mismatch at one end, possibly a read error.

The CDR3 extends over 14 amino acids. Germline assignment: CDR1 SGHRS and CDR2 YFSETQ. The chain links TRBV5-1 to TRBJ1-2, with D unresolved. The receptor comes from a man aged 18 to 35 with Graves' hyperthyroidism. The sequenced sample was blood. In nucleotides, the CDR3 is TGCGCCAGCAGCTTGCGGGGAGGCGGCTATGGCCACACCTTC. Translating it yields CASSLRGGGYGHTF.